These T cell receptor beta chains were read from a single sample in a study of CD8+CD57+ T cells in acquired aplastic anemia. From the reads, TCRdb called clonotypes with MiXCR, one entry per CDR3 protein. The sample records around 430,000 distinct CDR3 sequences, around 33% being singletons. The sample consisted of sorted CD4+, CD8+, or CD8+CD57+ T cells (not recorded which) from PBMCs. The origin of the receptors is a human donor with aplastic anemia. The CDR3 runs from the conserved cysteine through the conserved F or W. A D gene is named only where the DNA matches it firmly. A row's size may be missing; if present it is once, few, many or a size class.

v_call	j_call	d_call	cdr3_length	clone_size	cdr3_aa	cdr3_nt
TRBV24-1	TRBJ1-5	NA	14	many	CATSDGTDYQPQHF	TGTGCCACCAGTGACGGGACTGATTATCAGCCCCAGCATTTT
TRBV29-1	TRBJ1-1	NA	13	few	CSTAGDGNTEAFF	TGCAGCACCGCTGGGGACGGGAACACTGAAGCTTTCTTT
TRBV2	TRBJ1-1	NA	13	few	CASRTAVNTEAFF	TGTGCCAGCAGGACAGCTGTGAACACTGAAGCTTTCTTT
TRBV11-1	TRBJ1-5	NA	16	NA	CASSLAAGNSNQPQHF	TGTGCCAGCAGCTTAGCGGCAGGGAATAGCAATCAGCCCCAGCATTTT
TRBV29-1	TRBJ1-1	NA	12	NA	CSPFRWNTEAFF	TGCAGCCCCTTTCGGTGGAACACTGAAGCTTTCTTT
TRBV24-1	TRBJ1-2	NA	14	NA	CATSDAQGDYGYTF	TGTGCCACCAGTGATGCACAGGGCGACTATGGCTACACCTTC
TRBV7-9	TRBJ1-6	NA	11	NA	CASSLVGPLHF	TGTGCCAGCAGCTTGGTTGGACCCCTCCACTTT
TRBV20-1	TRBJ1-6	NA	13	few	CSATRRGDSPLHF	TGCAGTGCTACCCGGAGGGGGGATTCACCCCTCCACTTT
TRBV20-1	TRBJ2-3	TRBD2	15	NA	CSARDSGGAGDTQYF	TGCAGTGCTAGAGATAGCGGGGGGGCTGGTGATACGCAGTATTTT
TRBV20-1	TRBJ2-3	NA	15	NA	CSARVLVGGSDTQYF	TGCAGTGCTAGAGTACTAGTGGGAGGCTCAGATACGCAGTATTTT
TRBV29-1	TRBJ2-7	NA	13	NA	CASNVGVSYEQYF	TGTGCCAGTAATGTGGGGGTATCCTACGAGCAGTACTTC
TRBV29-1	TRBJ1-1	NA	15	NA	CSVAEGQGWNTEAFF	TGCAGCGTTGCAGAGGGGCAGGGTTGGAACACTGAAGCTTTCTTT
TRBV20-1	TRBJ2-7	TRBD2	14	many	CSATGTSSLYEQYF	TGCAGTGCAACCGGGACTAGCTCTCTTTACGAGCAGTACTTC
TRBV12-3/TRBV12-4	TRBJ2-7	NA	15	NA	CASSYRRIHTYEQYF	TGTGCCAGCAGTTATCGACGGATTCATACCTACGAGCAGTACTTC
TRBV3-1	TRBJ1-6	NA	14	few	CASSPSGANSPLHF	TGTGCCAGCAGCCCTTCAGGGGCCAATTCACCCCTCCACTTT
TRBV7-2	TRBJ1-2	NA	15	many	CASSLQTRGGYGYTF	TGTGCCAGCAGCTTGCAAACCAGGGGAGGCTATGGCTACACCTTC
TRBV29-1	TRBJ1-2	NA	11	many	CSVELGGGYTF	TGCAGCGTTGAGCTGGGGGGGGGCTACACCTTC
TRBV10-3	TRBJ2-2	NA	12	NA	CAMTAKTGELFF	TGTGCCATGACAGCAAAGACCGGGGAGCTGTTTTTT
TRBV20-1	TRBJ1-3	NA	14	NA	CSASPTVSGNTIYF	TGCAGTGCTAGCCCAACAGTCTCTGGAAACACCATATATTTT
TRBV7-7	TRBJ2-3	NA	14	once	CASSSRGSPDTQYF	TGTGCCAGCAGCTCTCGGGGGAGCCCAGATACGCAGTATTTT
TRBV4-3	TRBJ2-7	TRBD1	17	NA	CASSHSRDRGFSYEQYF	TGCGCCAGCAGCCATTCACGGGACAGGGGGTTCTCCTACGAGCAGTACTTC
TRBV19	TRBJ1-5	TRBD1	15	many	CASRTTGGGNQPQHF	TGTGCCAGTAGAACGACAGGGGGCGGCAATCAGCCCCAGCATTTT